Included here is one TCR beta chain sequence, with context. The entry originates in a study of T cell responses to AZD1222 COVID-19 vaccine. This table comes from immunoSEQ multiplex PCR, and its TCRdb copy is limited to in-frame clones, with some not included. The data hold approximately 170,000 clones, with approximately 86% observed a single time. J lost 3 bases, V lost 4 bases, and 3 bases had no gene match. This CDR3 region has 13 residues. Germline CDR1 reads SGHRS; CDR2 reads YFSETQ. The sample here was peripheral blood, taken 28 days after the second AZD1222 dose. The chain joins TRBV5-1 to TRBJ1-1; TRBD1 aligns across 7 bases. This TCR was recovered from an adult who received the AZD1222 COVID-19 vaccine. CDR3 in DNA: TGCGCCAGCAGCCGTGACAGGGACACTGAAGCTTTCTTT. It codes for CASSRDRDTEAFF.